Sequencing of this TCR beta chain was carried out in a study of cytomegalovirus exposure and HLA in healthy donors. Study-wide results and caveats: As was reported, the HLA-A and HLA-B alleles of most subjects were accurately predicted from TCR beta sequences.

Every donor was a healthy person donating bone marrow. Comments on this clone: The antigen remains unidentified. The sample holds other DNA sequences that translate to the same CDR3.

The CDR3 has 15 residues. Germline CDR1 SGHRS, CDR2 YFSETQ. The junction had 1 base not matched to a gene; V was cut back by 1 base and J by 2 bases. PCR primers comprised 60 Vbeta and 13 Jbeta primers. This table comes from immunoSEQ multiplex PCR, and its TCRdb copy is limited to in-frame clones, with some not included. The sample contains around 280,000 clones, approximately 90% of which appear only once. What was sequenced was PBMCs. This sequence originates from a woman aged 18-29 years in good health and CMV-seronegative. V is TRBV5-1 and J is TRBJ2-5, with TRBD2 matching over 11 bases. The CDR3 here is CASSLLAGGQETQYF. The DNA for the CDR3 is TGCGCCAGCAGCTTGTTAGCGGGGGGGCAAGAGACCCAGTACTTC.